The subject of this entry is one TCR beta chain. This sample was included in a study of blood T cells in healthy people across ages. For the second PCR, which ran for roughly 6 to 12 cycles, a sample-barcoded 5' primer and a J-beta primer mix were used. The authors tagged each cDNA molecule using a template-switch adaptor with 12 random nucleotides. TCRdb itself ran the 5' RACE reads through MiXCR, one entry per CDR3 protein. The sample lists about 650,000 distinct CDR3 sequences; around 50% were seen once. The CDR3 has 15 amino acids. Germline-derived CDR1 and CDR2 are SGHTA and FQGNSA. The ends lost 2 bases at V and 4 bases at J; junction bases unmatched: 5.

The chain links TRBV7-2 to TRBJ2-1; TRBD1 aligns across 7 bases. The clonotype originates from a woman aged 80 or older in good health. The specimen sequenced was blood. CDR3 bases: TGTGCCAGCAGCTTAATGGGACAGCGATACAATGAGCAGTTCTTC. It encodes CASSLMGQRYNEQFF.